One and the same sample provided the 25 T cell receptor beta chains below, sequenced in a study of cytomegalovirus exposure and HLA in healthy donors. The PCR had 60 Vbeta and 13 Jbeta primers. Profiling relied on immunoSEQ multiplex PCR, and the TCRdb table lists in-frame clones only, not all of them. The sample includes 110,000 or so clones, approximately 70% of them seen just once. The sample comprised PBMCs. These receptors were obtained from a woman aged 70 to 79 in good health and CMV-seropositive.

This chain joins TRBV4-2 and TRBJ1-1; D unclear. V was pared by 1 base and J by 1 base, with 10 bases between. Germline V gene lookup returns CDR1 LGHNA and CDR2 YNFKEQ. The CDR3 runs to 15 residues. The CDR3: CASSQVLPRNTEAFF. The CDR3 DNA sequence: TGTGCCAGCAGCCAAGTACTGCCGAGGAACACTGAAGCTTTCTTT.

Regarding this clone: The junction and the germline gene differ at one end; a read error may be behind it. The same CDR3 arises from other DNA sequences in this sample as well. The CDR3 DNA reads as TGTGCCAGCAGTTACTCATCAGGGTACACTGAGGCTTTCTTT. Its protein product is CASSYSSGYTEAFF. This chain connects TRBV6-5 to TRBJ1-1, with a tentative D call TRBD1 (5 bases). Per the germline V gene, CDR1 is MNHEY and CDR2 is SVGAGI. There are 14 residues in the CDR3.

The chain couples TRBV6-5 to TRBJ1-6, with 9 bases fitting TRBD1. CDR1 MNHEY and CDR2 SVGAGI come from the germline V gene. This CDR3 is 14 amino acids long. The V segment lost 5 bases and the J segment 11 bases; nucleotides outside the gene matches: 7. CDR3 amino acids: CASSETTGGPPLHF. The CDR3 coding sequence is TGTGCCAGCAGTGAGACGACAGGGGGTCCACCCCTCCACTTT.

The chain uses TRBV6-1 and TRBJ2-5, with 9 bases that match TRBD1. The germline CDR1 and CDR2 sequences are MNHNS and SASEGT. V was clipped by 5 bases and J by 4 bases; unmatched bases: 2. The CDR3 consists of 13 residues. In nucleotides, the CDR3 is TGTGCCAGCAGTCGGACAGGGGCAGAGACCCAGTACTTC. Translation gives CASSRTGAETQYF.

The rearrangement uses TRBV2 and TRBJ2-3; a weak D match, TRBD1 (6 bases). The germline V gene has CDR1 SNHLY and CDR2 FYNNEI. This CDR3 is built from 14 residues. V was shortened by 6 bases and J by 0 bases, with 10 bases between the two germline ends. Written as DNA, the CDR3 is TGTGCCAGCAGGGGGACAATGAGCACAGATACGCAGTATTTT. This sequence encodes CASRGTMSTDTQYF.

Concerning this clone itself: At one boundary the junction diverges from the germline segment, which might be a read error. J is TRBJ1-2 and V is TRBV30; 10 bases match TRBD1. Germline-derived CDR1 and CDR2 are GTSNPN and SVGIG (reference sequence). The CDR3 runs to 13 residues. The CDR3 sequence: CAFGQGGKIGYAF. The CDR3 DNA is TGTGCCTTTGGACAGGGGGGAAAGATTGGCTACGCCTTC.

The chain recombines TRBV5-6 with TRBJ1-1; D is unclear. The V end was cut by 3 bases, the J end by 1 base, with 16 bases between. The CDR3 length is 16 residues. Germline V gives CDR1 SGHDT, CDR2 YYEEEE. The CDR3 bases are TGTGCCAGCAGCTCATGGTCGGCGGGATCGAACACTGAAGCTTTCTTT. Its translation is CASSSWSAGSNTEAFF.

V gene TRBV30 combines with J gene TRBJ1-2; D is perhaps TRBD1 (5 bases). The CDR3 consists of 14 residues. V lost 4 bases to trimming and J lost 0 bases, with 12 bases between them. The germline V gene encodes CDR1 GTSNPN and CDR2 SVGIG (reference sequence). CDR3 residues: CAWNFQGSNYGYTF. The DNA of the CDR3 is TGTGCCTGGAACTTTCAGGGATCTAACTATGGCTACACCTTC.

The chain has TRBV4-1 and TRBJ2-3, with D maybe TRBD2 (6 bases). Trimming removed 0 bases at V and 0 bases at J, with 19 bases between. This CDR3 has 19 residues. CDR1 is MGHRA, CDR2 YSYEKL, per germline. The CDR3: CASSQDHPPLATSTDTQYF. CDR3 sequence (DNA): TGCGCCAGCAGCCAAGACCACCCCCCGCTAGCGACTAGCACAGATACGCAGTATTTT.

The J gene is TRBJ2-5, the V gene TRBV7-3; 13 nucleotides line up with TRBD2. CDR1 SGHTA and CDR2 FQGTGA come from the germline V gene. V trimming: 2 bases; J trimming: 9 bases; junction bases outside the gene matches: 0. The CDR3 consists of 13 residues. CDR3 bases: TGTGCCAGCAGCTTAGGACTAGCGGGGGCCCAGTACTTC. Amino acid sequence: CASSLGLAGAQYF. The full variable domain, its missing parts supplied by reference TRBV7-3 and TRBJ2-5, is GAGVSQTPSNKVTEKGKYVELRCDPISGHTALYWYRQSLGQGPEFLIYFQGTGAADDSGLPNDRFFAVRPEGSVSTLKIQRTERGDSAVYLCASSLGLAGAQYFGPGTRLLVL.

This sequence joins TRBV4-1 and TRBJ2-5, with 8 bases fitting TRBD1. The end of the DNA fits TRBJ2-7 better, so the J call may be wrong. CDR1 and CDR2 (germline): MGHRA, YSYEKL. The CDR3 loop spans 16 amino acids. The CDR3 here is CASSPLGQGRAYEQYF. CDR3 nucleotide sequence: TGCGCCAGCAGCCCCCTAGGACAGGGTAGGGCGTACGAGCAGTACTTC.

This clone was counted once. The CDR3 loop reads CASSRQEGSSYNEQFF. CDR3 bases: TGTGCCAGCAGCCGGCAGGAGGGGAGCTCCTACAATGAGCAGTTCTTC. The chain employs TRBV13 and TRBJ2-1; maybe TRBD2 (6 bases). The V end was cut by 5 bases, the J end by 0 bases, with 14 bases between. CDR1 and CDR2 from the germline V gene are PRHDT and FYEKMQ (reference sequence). The CDR3 length is 16 residues.

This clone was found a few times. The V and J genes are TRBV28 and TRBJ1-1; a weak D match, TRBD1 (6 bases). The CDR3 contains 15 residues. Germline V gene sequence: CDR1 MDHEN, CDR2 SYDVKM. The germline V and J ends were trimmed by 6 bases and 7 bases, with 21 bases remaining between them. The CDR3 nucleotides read TGTGCCAGCAGCCAGGCAGGGAGGGGGAACGGTGAAGCTTTCTTT. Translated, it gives CASSQAGRGNGEAFF.

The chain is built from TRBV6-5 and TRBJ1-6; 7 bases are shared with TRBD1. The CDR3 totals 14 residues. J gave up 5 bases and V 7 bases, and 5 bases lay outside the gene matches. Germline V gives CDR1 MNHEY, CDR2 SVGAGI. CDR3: CASTRTGDNSPLHF. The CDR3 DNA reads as TGTGCCAGCACTCGAACAGGGGATAATTCACCCCTCCACTTT.

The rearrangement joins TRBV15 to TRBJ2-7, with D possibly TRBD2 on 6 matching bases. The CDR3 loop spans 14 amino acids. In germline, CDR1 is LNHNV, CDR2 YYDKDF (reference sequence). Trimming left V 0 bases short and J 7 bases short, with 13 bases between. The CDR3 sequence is CATSRDHGGIEQYF. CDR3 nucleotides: TGTGCCACCAGCAGAGATCACGGGGGTATTGAGCAGTACTTC.

The CDR3 DNA sequence: TGTGCCAGTAGTTTCGACAGGCAGAACACTGAAGCTTTCTTT. Protein: CASSFDRQNTEAFF. The V call is TRBV19, the J call TRBJ1-1, with D possibly TRBD1 on 6 matching bases. Germline-derived CDR1 and CDR2 are LNHDA and SQIVND (reference sequence). Trimming stripped 5 bases from V and 1 base from J, with 11 bases between. The CDR3 contains 14 residues.

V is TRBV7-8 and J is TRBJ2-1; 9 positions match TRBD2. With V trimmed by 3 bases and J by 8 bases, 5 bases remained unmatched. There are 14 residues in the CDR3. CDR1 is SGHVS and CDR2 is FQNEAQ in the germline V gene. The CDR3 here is CASSFLAGPYEQFF. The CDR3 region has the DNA TGTGCCAGCAGCTTTCTAGCGGGGCCATATGAGCAGTTCTTC. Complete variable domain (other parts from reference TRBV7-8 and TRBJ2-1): GAGVSQSPRYKVAKRGQDVALRCDPISGHVSLFWYQQALGQGPEFLTYFQNEAQLDKSGLPSDRFFAERPEGSVSTLKIQRTQQEDSAVYLCASSFLAGPYEQFFGPGTRLTVL.

CDR3 sequence (DNA): TGTGCCACGAGGGAGGGGGATGAAGCTTTCTTT. Amino acids: CATREGDEAFF. This chain links TRBV10-3 with TRBJ1-1; D might be TRBD1 (6 bases). Trimming pared 10 bases from V and 7 bases from J, leaving 13 bases between. The CDR3 totals 11 residues. CDR1 is ENHRY, CDR2 SYGVKD, per germline.

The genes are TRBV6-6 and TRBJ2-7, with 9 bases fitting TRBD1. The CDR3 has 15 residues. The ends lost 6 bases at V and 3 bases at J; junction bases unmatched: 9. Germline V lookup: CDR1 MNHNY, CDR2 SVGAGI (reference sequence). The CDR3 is CASRGPRDRDYEQYF. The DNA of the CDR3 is TGTGCCAGCAGGGGACCCCGGGACAGGGACTACGAGCAGTACTTC.

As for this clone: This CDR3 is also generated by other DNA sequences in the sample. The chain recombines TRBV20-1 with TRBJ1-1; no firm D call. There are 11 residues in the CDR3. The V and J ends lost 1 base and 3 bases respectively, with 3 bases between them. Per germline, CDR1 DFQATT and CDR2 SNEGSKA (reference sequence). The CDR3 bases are TGCAGTGCTAGAGCCTACACTGAAGCTTTCTTT. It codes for CSARAYTEAFF.

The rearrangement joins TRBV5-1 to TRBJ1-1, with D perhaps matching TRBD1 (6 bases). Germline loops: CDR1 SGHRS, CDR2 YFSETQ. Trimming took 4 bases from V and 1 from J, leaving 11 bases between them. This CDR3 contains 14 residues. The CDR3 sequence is CASSTGQPNTEAFF. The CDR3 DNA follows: TGCGCCAGCAGCACCGGACAGCCGAACACTGAAGCTTTCTTT.

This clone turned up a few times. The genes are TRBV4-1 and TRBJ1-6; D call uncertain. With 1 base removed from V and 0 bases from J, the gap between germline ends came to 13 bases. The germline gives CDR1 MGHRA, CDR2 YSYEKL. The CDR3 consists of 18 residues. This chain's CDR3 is CASSQGESLSSYNSPLHF. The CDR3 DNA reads TGCGCCAGCAGCCAAGGAGAAAGCCTTAGCTCCTATAATTCACCCCTCCACTTT.

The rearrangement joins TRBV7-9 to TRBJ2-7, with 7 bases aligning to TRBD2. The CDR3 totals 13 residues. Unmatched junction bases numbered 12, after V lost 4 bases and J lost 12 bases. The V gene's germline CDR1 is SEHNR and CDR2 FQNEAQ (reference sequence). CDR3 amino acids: CASSYTAGEVRYF. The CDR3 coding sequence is TGTGCCAGCAGCTATACGGCGGGGGAGGTGAGGTACTTC.

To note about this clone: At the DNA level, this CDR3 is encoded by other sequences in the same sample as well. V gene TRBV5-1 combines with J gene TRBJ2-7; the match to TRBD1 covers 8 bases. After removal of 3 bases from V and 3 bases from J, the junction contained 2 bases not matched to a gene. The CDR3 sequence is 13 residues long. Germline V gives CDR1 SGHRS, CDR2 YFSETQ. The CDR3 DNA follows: TGCGCCAGCAGCTCAGGACAGGGCTACGAGCAGTACTTC. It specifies CASSSGQGYEQYF.

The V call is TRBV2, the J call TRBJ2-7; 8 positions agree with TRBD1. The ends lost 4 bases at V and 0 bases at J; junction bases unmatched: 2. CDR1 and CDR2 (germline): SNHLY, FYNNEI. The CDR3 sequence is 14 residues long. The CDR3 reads CASSGQGISYEQYF. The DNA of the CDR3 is TGTGCCAGCAGTGGACAGGGGATCTCCTACGAGCAGTACTTC.